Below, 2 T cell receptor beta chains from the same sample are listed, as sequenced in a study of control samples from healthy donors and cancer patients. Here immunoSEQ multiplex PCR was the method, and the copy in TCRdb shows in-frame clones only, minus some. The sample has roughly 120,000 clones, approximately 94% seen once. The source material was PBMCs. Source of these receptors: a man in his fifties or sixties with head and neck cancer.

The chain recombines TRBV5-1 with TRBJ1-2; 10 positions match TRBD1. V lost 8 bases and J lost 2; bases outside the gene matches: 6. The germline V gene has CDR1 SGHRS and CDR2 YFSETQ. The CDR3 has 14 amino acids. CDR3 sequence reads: CARSDRGENYGYTF. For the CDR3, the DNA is TGCGCCAGGTCGGACAGGGGGGAAAACTATGGCTACACCTTC.

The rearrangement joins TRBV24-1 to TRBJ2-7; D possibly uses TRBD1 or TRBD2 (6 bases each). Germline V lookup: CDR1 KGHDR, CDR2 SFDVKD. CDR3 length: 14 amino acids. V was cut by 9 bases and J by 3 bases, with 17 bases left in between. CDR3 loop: CATGGTRGCYEQYF. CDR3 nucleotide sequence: TGTGCCACCGGGGGGACAAGGGGGTGCTACGAGCAGTACTTC.